This entry lists 14 T cell receptor beta chains sequenced from one sample in a study of blood T cells in healthy people across ages. It was with a sample-barcoded 5' primer and a J-beta primer mix that a second PCR of roughly 7 to 12 cycles was run. TCRdb fed the 5' RACE reads into MiXCR, producing one record per CDR3 protein. The profile shows about 970,000 distinct CDR3 sequences, roughly 51% of them singletons. Sequenced input: blood. These receptors were taken from a woman in her sixties or seventies in good health.

This clonotype was seen at least ten times. The CDR3 DNA follows: TGTGCCAGCAGTGGAGCGGGAGGGCCCTCAGATACGCAGTATTTT. It codes for CASSGAGGPSDTQYF. The chain has TRBV6-1 and TRBJ2-3; TRBD2 aligns across 10 bases. The CDR3 is 15 amino acids. CDR1 and CDR2 (germline): MNHNS, SASEGT. V was clipped by 4 bases and J by 4 bases; unmatched bases: 5.

J is TRBJ1-1 and V is TRBV6-1; TRBD1 aligns across 7 bases. J gave up 2 bases and V 6 bases, and 9 bases lay outside the gene matches. The CDR3 is 15 amino acids. CDR1 is MNHNS, CDR2 SASEGT, per germline. Here the CDR3 reads CASSDPGTVNTEAFF. The CDR3 DNA sequence: TGTGCCAGCAGCGACCCTGGGACAGTCAACACTGAAGCTTTCTTT.

This sequence joins TRBV7-8 and TRBJ2-7; 7 positions agree with TRBD1. V lost 4 bases to trimming and J lost 4 bases; unmatched junction nucleotides: 7. The CDR3 runs 14 residues. Per the germline V gene, CDR1 is SGHVS and CDR2 is FQNEAQ. The CDR3 reads CASSYRDSRYEQYF. In nucleotides, the CDR3 is TGTGCCAGCAGCTACCGGGACAGCCGATACGAGCAGTACTTC.

The rearrangement uses TRBV9 and TRBJ2-1; D remains unclear. The V end lost 6 bases, the J end lost 2 bases, and 12 bases lay between the germline ends. Germline CDR1 SGDLS, CDR2 YYNGEE. This CDR3 contains 14 residues. The CDR3: CASNGPGPYNEQFF. For the CDR3, the DNA is TGTGCCAGCAACGGACCAGGACCCTACAATGAGCAGTTCTTC.

On this clonotype itself: Just one base apart from a much larger clone, this may be a read error. The V call is TRBV20-1, the J call TRBJ2-5; no reliable D call. The end of the DNA fits TRBJ2-7 better, so the J call may be wrong. Germline values: CDR1 DFQATT, CDR2 SNEGSKA (reference sequence). CDR3 length equals 13 residues. The CDR3 nucleotides read TGCACTGCTAGAGGAACCTCCCCCTACGAGCAGTACTTC. It encodes CTARGTSPYEQYF.

V gene TRBV20-1 combines with J gene TRBJ2-4; TRBD1 aligns across 9 bases. Matching the DNA end better, TRBJ2-7 makes the J call doubtful. The CDR3 runs 12 residues. The germline V gene encodes CDR1 DFQATT and CDR2 SNEGSKA (reference sequence). DNA for the CDR3: TGCAGTGCCGGGACAGGGATCCACGAGCAGTACTTC. Translating gives CSAGTGIHEQYF.

The chain carries TRBV20-1 and TRBJ2-7; D is unclear. The germline V gene has CDR1 DFQATT and CDR2 SNEGSKA (reference sequence). This CDR3 region has 13 residues. The ends were cut back, 4 bases at V and 1 base at J, with 11 bases in the middle. The CDR3 loop reads CSATRLNSYEQYF. CDR3 bases: TGCAGTGCTACCCGGTTAAATTCCTACGAGCAGTACTTC.

The chain combines TRBV4-1 with TRBJ1-5; D is ambiguous. In germline, CDR1 is MGHRA, CDR2 YSYEKL. Trimming pared 4 bases from V and 6 bases from J, leaving 10 bases between. The CDR3 extends over 13 amino acids. The CDR3 sequence: CASSPAIGQPQHF. The CDR3 bases are TGCGCCAGCAGCCCCGCTATTGGTCAGCCCCAGCATTTT.

This clonotype turned up a few times. The rearrangement links TRBV20-1 to TRBJ2-4, with TRBD2 as a possible D gene (5 bases). Germline V gene sequence: CDR1 DFQATT, CDR2 SNEGSKA (reference sequence). The germline V and J ends were trimmed by 5 bases and 0 bases, with 17 bases remaining between them. The length of the CDR3 is 16 residues. CDR3 protein: CSAPRPLAVAKNIQYF. For the CDR3, the DNA is TGCAGTGCTCCCCGACCCCTAGCCGTAGCCAAAAACATTCAGTACTTC.

The V and J genes are TRBV6-6 and TRBJ1-5; D remains ambiguous. Trimming took 7 bases from V and 4 from J, leaving 11 bases between them. This CDR3 is built from 13 residues. The germline gives CDR1 MNHNY, CDR2 SVGAGI (reference sequence). The CDR3 loop reads CASNKGNNQPQHF. The CDR3 DNA reads TGTGCCAGCAATAAGGGAAATAATCAGCCCCAGCATTTT.

This clonotype was seen a handful of times. V gene TRBV7-9 combines with J gene TRBJ2-3; 10 bases are shared with TRBD2. Germline loops: CDR1 SEHNR, CDR2 FQNEAQ (reference sequence). V lost 3 bases, J lost 2 bases, and 14 bases stayed unmatched. This CDR3 spans 19 amino acids. The CDR3 DNA sequence: TGTGCCAGCAGCTTTCCCCCTCAGCACAGCGGGAGGGTCACAGATACGCAGTATTTT. It yields the protein CASSFPPQHSGRVTDTQYF.

V usage is TRBV21-1 and J usage is TRBJ2-6; the table's D call, TRBD2, has no DNA check behind it. TRBV21-1 is given as a pseudogene. The CDR3 totals 15 residues. CDR3 in amino acids: CASKTRDSGANVLTF. CDR3 nucleotides: TGTGCCAGCAAAACGAGGGACTCTGGGGCCAACGTCCTGACTTTC.

The chain has TRBV12-3 or TRBV12-4 and TRBJ2-1, with TRBD2 matching 11 bases. This CDR3 contains 16 residues. After removal of 4 bases from V and 7 bases from J, the junction contained 9 bases not matched to a gene. The chain's CDR3 is CASSSILSGRGNEQFF. In DNA, the CDR3 is TGTGCCAGCAGTTCAATCCTTAGCGGGAGGGGAAATGAGCAGTTCTTC.

This chain uses TRBV27 with TRBJ2-3; TRBD2 matches at 11 bases. Trimming cost V 3 bases and J 5 bases; bases outside gene matches: 7. The germline gives CDR1 MNHEY, CDR2 SMNVEV (reference sequence). The CDR3 loop spans 16 amino acids. Here the CDR3 reads CASSFRLAGSGDTQYF. Written as DNA, the CDR3 is TGTGCCAGCAGTTTCCGACTAGCGGGATCAGGAGATACGCAGTATTTT.